One sample yielded the 3 T cell receptor beta chains listed below, sequenced in a study of blood T cells in healthy people across ages. With a J-beta primer mix and a sample-barcoded 5' primer, a second PCR ran about 7 to 12 cycles. Each CDR3 protein gets one entry after TCRdb re-called the 5' RACE reads with MiXCR. The sample includes 850,000 to 950,000 distinct CDR3 sequences, 29% of them seen just once. The material sequenced was blood. The source is an elderly woman in good health.

The V and J genes are TRBV4-3 and TRBJ1-4; D is undetermined. Trimming took 0 bases from V and 5 from J, leaving 22 bases between them. Germline-derived CDR1 and CDR2 are LGHNA and YSLEER. CDR3 length: 19 residues. CDR3 DNA sequence: TGCGCCAGCAGCCAAGAGGAGGTTAGAAGGAAAATTAGCAATGAAAAACTGTTTTTT. Its translation is CASSQEEVRRKISNEKLFF.

V usage is TRBV9 and J usage is TRBJ1-6, with D perhaps TRBD1 (5 bases). Per germline, CDR1 SGDLS and CDR2 YYNGEE. The CDR3 runs to 16 residues. The germline V and J ends were trimmed by 2 bases and 3 bases, with 12 bases remaining between them. CDR3 nucleotides: TGTGCCAGCAGCGTCGGGGACCTTTACTATAATTCACCCCTCCACTTT. This codes for CASSVGDLYYNSPLHF.

This sequence joins TRBV20-1 and TRBJ2-3; D call uncertain. The CDR3 spans 15 residues. V was trimmed by 1 base and J by 4 bases, leaving 15 bases between them. The V gene's germline CDR1 is DFQATT and CDR2 SNEGSKA (reference sequence). This CDR3 is CSARGIVHRADTQYF. The CDR3 nucleotides read TGCAGTGCTAGAGGGATCGTTCATCGCGCAGATACGCAGTATTTT.